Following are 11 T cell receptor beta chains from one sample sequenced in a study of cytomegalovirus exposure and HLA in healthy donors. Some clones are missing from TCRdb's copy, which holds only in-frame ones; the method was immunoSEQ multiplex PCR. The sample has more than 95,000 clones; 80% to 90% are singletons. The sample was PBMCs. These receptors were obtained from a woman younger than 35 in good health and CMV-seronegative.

The CDR3 DNA reads as TGTGCCAGCAGCGACGACACCCGTACCTACGAGCAGTACTTC. Translated: CASSDDTRTYEQYF. The V gene is TRBV7-9, the J gene TRBJ2-7; no firm D call. V lost 5 bases, J lost 2 bases, and 13 bases lay in between. This CDR3 has 14 residues. Germline CDR1 is SEHNR and CDR2 is FQNEAQ (reference sequence).

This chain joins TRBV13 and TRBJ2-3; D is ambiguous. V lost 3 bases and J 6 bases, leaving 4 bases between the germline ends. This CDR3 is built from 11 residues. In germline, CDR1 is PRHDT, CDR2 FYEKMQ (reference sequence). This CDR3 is CASSFSDTQYF. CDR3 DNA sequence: TGTGCCAGCAGCTTCTCGGATACGCAGTATTTT.

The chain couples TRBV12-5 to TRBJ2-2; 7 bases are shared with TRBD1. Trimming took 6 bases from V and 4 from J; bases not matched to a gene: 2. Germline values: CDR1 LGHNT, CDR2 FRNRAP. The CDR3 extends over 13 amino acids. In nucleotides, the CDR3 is TGTGCTAGTGGCAGACAGGGCACCGGGGAGCTGTTTTTT. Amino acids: CASGRQGTGELFF.

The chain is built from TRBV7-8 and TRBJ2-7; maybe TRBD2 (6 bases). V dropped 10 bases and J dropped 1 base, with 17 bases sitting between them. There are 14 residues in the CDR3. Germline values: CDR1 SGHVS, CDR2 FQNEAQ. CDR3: CANPPGRPSYEQYV. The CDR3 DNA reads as TGTGCCAACCCCCCCGGGAGACCGTCCTACGAGCAGTACGTC.

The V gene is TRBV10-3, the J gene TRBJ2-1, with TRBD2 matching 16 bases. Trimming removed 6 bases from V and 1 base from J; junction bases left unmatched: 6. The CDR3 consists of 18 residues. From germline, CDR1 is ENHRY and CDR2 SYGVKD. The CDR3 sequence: CAISPGTSGRESYNEQFF. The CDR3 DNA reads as TGTGCCATCAGCCCCGGGACTAGCGGGAGGGAGTCCTACAATGAGCAGTTCTTC.

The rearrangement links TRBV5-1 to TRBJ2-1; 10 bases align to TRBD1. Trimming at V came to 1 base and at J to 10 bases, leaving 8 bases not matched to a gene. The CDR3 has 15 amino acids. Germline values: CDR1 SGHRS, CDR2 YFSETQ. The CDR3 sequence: CASSLRTGGRHEQFF. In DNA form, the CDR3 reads TGCGCCAGCAGCTTGCGGACAGGGGGACGTCACGAGCAGTTCTTC.

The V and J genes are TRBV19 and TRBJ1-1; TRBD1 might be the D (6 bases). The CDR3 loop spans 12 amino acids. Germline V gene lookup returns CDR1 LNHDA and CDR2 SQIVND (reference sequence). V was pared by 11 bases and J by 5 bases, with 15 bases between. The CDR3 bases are TGTGCCGTTACAGGGATGGAGACTGAAGCTTTCTTT. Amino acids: CAVTGMETEAFF. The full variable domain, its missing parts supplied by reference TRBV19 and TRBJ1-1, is DGGITQSPKYLFRKEGQNVTLSCEQNLNHDAMYWYRQDPGQGLRLIYYSQIVNDFQKGDIAEGYSVSREKKESFPLTVTSAQKNPTAFYLCAVTGMETEAFFGQGTRLTVV.

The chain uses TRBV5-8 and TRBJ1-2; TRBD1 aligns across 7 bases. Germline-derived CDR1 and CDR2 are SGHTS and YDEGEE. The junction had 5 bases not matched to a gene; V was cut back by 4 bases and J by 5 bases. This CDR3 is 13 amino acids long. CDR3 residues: CASSGTVGYGYTF. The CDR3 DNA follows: TGTGCCAGCAGCGGGACAGTGGGGTATGGCTACACCTTC.

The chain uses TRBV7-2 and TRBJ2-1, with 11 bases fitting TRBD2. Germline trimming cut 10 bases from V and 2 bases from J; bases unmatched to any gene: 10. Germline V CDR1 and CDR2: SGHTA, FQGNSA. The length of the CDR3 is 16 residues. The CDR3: CATGLLAGGTYNEQFF. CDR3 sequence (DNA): TGTGCCACCGGACTTTTAGCGGGAGGGACCTACAATGAGCAGTTCTTC. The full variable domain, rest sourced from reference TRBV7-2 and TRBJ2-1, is GAGVSQSPSNKVTEKGKDVELRCDPISGHTALYWYRQSLGQGLEFLIYFQGNSAPDKSGLPSDRFSAERTGGSVSTLTIQRTQQEDSAVYLCATGLLAGGTYNEQFFGPGTRLTVL.

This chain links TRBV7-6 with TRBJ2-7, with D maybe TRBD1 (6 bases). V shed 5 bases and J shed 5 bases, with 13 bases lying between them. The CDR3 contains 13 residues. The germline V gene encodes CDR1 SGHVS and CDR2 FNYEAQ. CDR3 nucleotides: TGTGCCAGCAGCGTATCAGGGGCCAACGAGCAGTACTTC. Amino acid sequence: CASSVSGANEQYF.

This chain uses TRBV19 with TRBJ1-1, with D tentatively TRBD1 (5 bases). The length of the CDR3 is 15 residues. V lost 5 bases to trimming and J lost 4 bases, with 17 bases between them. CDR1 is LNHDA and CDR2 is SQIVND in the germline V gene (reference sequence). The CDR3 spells CASSAPSVGGTEAFF. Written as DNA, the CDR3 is TGTGCCAGTAGTGCCCCATCGGTCGGGGGCACTGAAGCTTTCTTT.